Listed below are T cell receptor beta chains from one sample, sequenced in a study of cytomegalovirus exposure and HLA in healthy donors. Data came from immunoSEQ multiplex PCR; TCRdb stores just in-frame clones and leaves some out. The sample has some 77,000 clones, roughly 79% seen once. What was sequenced was PBMCs. All receptors derive from a woman aged 40 to 50 in good health and CMV-seropositive. Each CDR3 is given with its conserved first and last residue.

V: TRBV7-9; CDR3: CASSQASGVRAEAFF
V: TRBV11-3; CDR3: CASSSGLAGSGDTQYF
V: TRBV6-1; CDR3: CASSTLAGGVNEQFF
V: TRBV5-1; CDR3: CASSFSGANNEQFF
V: TRBV29-1; CDR3: CSSGHNGQFF
V: TRBV6-5; CDR3: CASSRGVGKLFF
V: TRBV30; CDR3: CASARGPDEQYF
V: TRBV5-4; CDR3: CASNPRGSGGPEQFF
V: TRBV5-1; CDR3: CASSLGGQNTGELFF
V: TRBV5-1; CDR3: CASSRREDGYEQYF
V: TRBV10-1; CDR3: CASSDFILRYGYTF
V: TRBV5-4; CDR3: CASSLKGGQETQYF
V: TRBV28; CDR3: CASLARDTGAFF
V: TRBV5-1; CDR3: CASSLKDRVEQYF
V: TRBV27; CDR3: CASSTLRNQPQHF
V: TRBV5-1; CDR3: CASSPLRDRGDLNTEAFF
V: TRBV29-1; CDR3: CSVEDLGYTF
V: TRBV6-5; CDR3: CANRSDRGGEHF
V: TRBV6-1; CDR3: CASSEVALGLTSNTGELFF
V: TRBV2; CDR3: CASSLQGLHTDTQYF
V: TRBV6-5; CDR3: CASRRTVNTGELFF
V: TRBV11-2; CDR3: CASSPPWTSANTQYF
V: TRBV5-1; CDR3: CASSFDSSSYNEQFF
V: TRBV30; CDR3: CAWSGDRGQETQYF
V: TRBV2; CDR3: CASKTDRYQETQYF
V: TRBV2; CDR3: CASSVSGDSYNEQFF
V: TRBV5-1; CDR3: CASSLQQGQGNEQFF
V: TRBV6-1; CDR3: CASGSGTGDYEQYF
V: TRBV19; CDR3: CASHYRVSHGAGELFF
V: TRBV30; CDR3: CAWGWTGRTGNTIYF
V: TRBV4-1; CDR3: CASSLRTGQFGQYF
V: TRBV30; CDR3: CAWSVDRSSGNTIYF
V: TRBV4-2; CDR3: CASSQDQGYYGYTF
V: TRBV5-4; CDR3: CASSRYPPDSYEQYF
V: TRBV7-8; CDR3: CASSLASLTGTMNTEAFF
V: TRBV5-6; CDR3: CASSKIKRDRGNNEQFF
V: TRBV21-1; CDR3: CASSKAQDGYTF
V: TRBV5-1; CDR3: CASSLGPAGTTTPQQFF
V: TRBV30; CDR3: CAWGQGGTEAFF
V: TRBV6-5; CDR3: CASTERMSSYEQYF
V: TRBV30; CDR3: CAWRGGGSPPYGYTF
V: TRBV6-1; CDR3: CASSDPRDRASSYEQYF
V: TRBV29-1; CDR3: CSVEVWDRLHF
V: TRBV2; CDR3: CANGGKRLQETQYF
V: TRBV6-5; CDR3: CASRLGQFNEKLFF
V: TRBV6-5; CDR3: CASRHRENQPQHF
V: TRBV6-5; CDR3: CASRQAFNQPQHF
V: TRBV5-1; CDR3: CASSMTGGVHEQYF
V: TRBV4-1; CDR3: CASSPRTGGDTEAFF